A selection of T cell receptor beta chains follows, all from one sample in a study of blood T cell repertoires in COVID-19. Here immunoSEQ multiplex PCR was the method, and the copy in TCRdb shows in-frame clones only, minus some. Of hundreds of thousands of clones listed, 83% are singletons. Input material: peripheral blood. Receptors originate from a woman in her 30s with COVID-19, enrolled during active disease. Each CDR3 is given with its conserved first and last residue. The order of the fields is D gene, clone size, J gene, V gene, CDR3 DNA, CDR3 protein. The D gene is left open where the match is weak. Expanded clones get a size class; other rows say once, few or many, or leave the size out.

D gene: NA; clone size: NA; J gene: TRBJ1-2; V gene: TRBV7-9; CDR3 DNA: TGTGCCAGCGAGGCATCTGCTAACTATGGCTACACCTTC; CDR3 protein: CASEASANYGYTF
D gene: NA; clone size: NA; J gene: TRBJ2-7; V gene: TRBV6-5; CDR3 DNA: TGTGCCAGCAGCCAGGGCCCCAACTACGAGCAGTACTTC; CDR3 protein: CASSQGPNYEQYF
D gene: NA; clone size: NA; J gene: TRBJ1-1; V gene: TRBV27; CDR3 DNA: TGTGCCAGCAAAACAGGTGGGACTGAAGCTTTCTTT; CDR3 protein: CASKTGGTEAFF
D gene: TRBD1; clone size: NA; J gene: TRBJ2-1; V gene: TRBV25-1; CDR3 DNA: TGTGCCAGCAGTGAAAGGGACAGCAACAATGAGCAGTTCTTC; CDR3 protein: CASSERDSNNEQFF
D gene: NA; clone size: NA; J gene: TRBJ2-7; V gene: TRBV7-3; CDR3 DNA: TGTGCCAGCAGCTTAGCGCCGCTAGTGGAAGGGGGGCAGTACTTC; CDR3 protein: CASSLAPLVEGGQYF
D gene: NA; clone size: NA; J gene: TRBJ2-3; V gene: TRBV27; CDR3 DNA: TGTGCCAGCAGTCCCCCCCGTTCGTGGGACTCATCGCGAACAGATACGCAGTATTTT; CDR3 protein: CASSPPRSWDSSRTDTQYF
D gene: NA; clone size: NA; J gene: TRBJ2-7; V gene: TRBV19; CDR3 DNA: TGTGCCAGTAGTATTCTGCCGGAGGACGAGCAGTACTTC; CDR3 protein: CASSILPEDEQYF
D gene: TRBD1; clone size: few; J gene: TRBJ1-2; V gene: TRBV7-8; CDR3 DNA: TGTGCCAGCAGCCCAGACAGGGTACGAAGATATGGCTACACCTTC; CDR3 protein: CASSPDRVRRYGYTF
D gene: TRBD1; clone size: NA; J gene: TRBJ2-2; V gene: TRBV14; CDR3 DNA: TGTGCCAGCAGCCTACAGGGGGCGCGGACCGGGGAGCTGTTTTTT; CDR3 protein: CASSLQGARTGELFF
D gene: NA; clone size: NA; J gene: TRBJ1-5; V gene: TRBV29-1; CDR3 DNA: TGCAGCGTTCGGGGGGCGGGTCAGCCCCAGCATTTT; CDR3 protein: CSVRGAGQPQHF
D gene: NA; clone size: NA; J gene: TRBJ2-3; V gene: TRBV3-1/TRBV3-2; CDR3 DNA: TGTGCCAGCAGCCAAGGGCCAGGAGGCGGCACAGATACGCAGTATTTT; CDR3 protein: CASSQGPGGGTDTQYF
D gene: TRBD2; clone size: NA; J gene: TRBJ2-5; V gene: TRBV3-1/TRBV3-2; CDR3 DNA: TGTGCCAGCAGCCAACTAGCGGGAGAGGAATGGATGGAGACCCAGTACTTC; CDR3 protein: CASSQLAGEEWMETQYF
D gene: NA; clone size: NA; J gene: TRBJ2-7; V gene: TRBV6-2/TRBV6-3; CDR3 DNA: TGTGCCAGCAGTGCTTACTCCCTAGGAGCCGCGACGCGCTACGAGCAGTACTTC; CDR3 protein: CASSAYSLGAATRYEQYF
D gene: TRBD2; clone size: NA; J gene: TRBJ2-7; V gene: TRBV5-6; CDR3 DNA: TGTGCCAGCAGCCGATTACTAGCGGGGGAGCAGTACTTC; CDR3 protein: CASSRLLAGEQYF
D gene: TRBD1; clone size: NA; J gene: TRBJ1-2; V gene: TRBV5-4; CDR3 DNA: TGTGCCAGCAGCTTGGTGGCAGGGGGCGCGAGTGGCTACACCTTC; CDR3 protein: CASSLVAGGASGYTF
D gene: TRBD1; clone size: NA; J gene: TRBJ2-3; V gene: TRBV15; CDR3 DNA: TGTGCCACCAGCAGAGGTGGGACAGGGGGAGATACGCAGTATTTT; CDR3 protein: CATSRGGTGGDTQYF
D gene: TRBD2; clone size: NA; J gene: TRBJ2-3; V gene: TRBV19; CDR3 DNA: TGTGCCAGTAGTATCGGGACTACCCGCACAGATACGCAGTATTTT; CDR3 protein: CASSIGTTRTDTQYF
D gene: NA; clone size: once; J gene: TRBJ1-1; V gene: TRBV19; CDR3 DNA: TGTGCCAGTAGTATCGGCGGAACGAACACTGAAGCTTTCTTT; CDR3 protein: CASSIGGTNTEAFF
D gene: TRBD2; clone size: NA; J gene: TRBJ2-2; V gene: TRBV7-2; CDR3 DNA: TGTGCCAGCAGCTCCCCGGGACTAGCGCTGAACACCGGGGAGCTGTTTTTT; CDR3 protein: CASSSPGLALNTGELFF
D gene: NA; clone size: once; J gene: TRBJ1-4; V gene: TRBV21-1; CDR3 DNA: TGTGCCAGCACCAGGGGGACAGGGGGCGAAAAACTGTTTTTT; CDR3 protein: CASTRGTGGEKLFF
D gene: TRBD1; clone size: NA; J gene: TRBJ2-5; V gene: TRBV5-5; CDR3 DNA: TGTGCCAGCAGCTTGGGGCAGGGGGAATATCAAGAGACCCAGTACTTC; CDR3 protein: CASSLGQGEYQETQYF
D gene: TRBD2; clone size: many; J gene: TRBJ2-1; V gene: TRBV27; CDR3 DNA: TGTGCCAGCAGTTTGCTCTCGGGACTAGGCTACAATGAGCAGTTCTTC; CDR3 protein: CASSLLSGLGYNEQFF
D gene: NA; clone size: NA; J gene: TRBJ2-3; V gene: TRBV20-1; CDR3 DNA: TGCAGTGCTAGTTTTCTCAACTTGGGAGACACGCAGTATTTT; CDR3 protein: CSASFLNLGDTQYF
D gene: TRBD2; clone size: NA; J gene: TRBJ2-7; V gene: TRBV4-3; CDR3 DNA: TGCGCCAGCAGCCTGCAAGCGGGAGGGCCCGACGAGCAGTACTTC; CDR3 protein: CASSLQAGGPDEQYF
D gene: NA; clone size: NA; J gene: TRBJ2-4; V gene: TRBV15; CDR3 DNA: TGTGCCACCAGCAGAGGGCAGGGGACGGCCAAAAACATTCAGTACTTC; CDR3 protein: CATSRGQGTAKNIQYF
D gene: NA; clone size: few; J gene: TRBJ2-5; V gene: TRBV4-2; CDR3 DNA: TGTGCCAGCAGCCAAGATTCGAGCACAGAGACCCAGTACTTC; CDR3 protein: CASSQDSSTETQYF
D gene: NA; clone size: NA; J gene: TRBJ1-1; V gene: TRBV4-2; CDR3 DNA: TGTGCCAGCAGTTCTAAAAGGGGAGGCACTGAAGCTTTCTTT; CDR3 protein: CASSSKRGGTEAFF
D gene: TRBD1; clone size: NA; J gene: TRBJ1-6; V gene: TRBV3-1/TRBV3-2; CDR3 DNA: TGTGCCAGCAGCCGTACAGGGGGACTAAGTTCACCCCTCCACTTT; CDR3 protein: CASSRTGGLSSPLHF
D gene: TRBD1; clone size: NA; J gene: TRBJ2-2; V gene: TRBV5-5; CDR3 DNA: TGTGCCAGCACCCTGGACAGGTTTACCGGGGAGCTGTTTTTT; CDR3 protein: CASTLDRFTGELFF
D gene: TRBD1; clone size: NA; J gene: TRBJ2-2; V gene: TRBV6-6; CDR3 DNA: TGTGCCAGCAGTTACCAGGGACAGGGGTGGACCGGGGAGCTGTTTTTT; CDR3 protein: CASSYQGQGWTGELFF
D gene: NA; clone size: NA; J gene: TRBJ2-1; V gene: TRBV6-5; CDR3 DNA: TGTGCCAGCAGTTACTTGACTGACAATGAGCAGTTCTTC; CDR3 protein: CASSYLTDNEQFF
D gene: TRBD2; clone size: NA; J gene: TRBJ2-1; V gene: TRBV7-9; CDR3 DNA: TGTGCCAGCAGCTCGCTAGCGGGCTTTCCCCATGAGCAGTTCTTC; CDR3 protein: CASSSLAGFPHEQFF
D gene: NA; clone size: NA; J gene: TRBJ2-7; V gene: TRBV6-2/TRBV6-3; CDR3 DNA: TGTGCCAGCAGTACCTATAACGAGCAGTACTTC; CDR3 protein: CASSTYNEQYF
D gene: NA; clone size: once; J gene: TRBJ2-3; V gene: TRBV7-9; CDR3 DNA: TGTGCCAGCAGCTTGGGGGACTTCGTAGTCCAACCGAAGTATTTT; CDR3 protein: CASSLGDFVVQPKYF
D gene: NA; clone size: NA; J gene: TRBJ2-1; V gene: TRBV3-1/TRBV3-2; CDR3 DNA: TGTGCCAGCAGCCCAGGACTTAACAATGAGCAGTTCTTC; CDR3 protein: CASSPGLNNEQFF
D gene: TRBD1; clone size: NA; J gene: TRBJ2-7; V gene: TRBV10-3; CDR3 DNA: TGTGCCATCACCGACCCCTCGGACAGGGGCTACGAGCAGTACTTC; CDR3 protein: CAITDPSDRGYEQYF
D gene: TRBD2; clone size: NA; J gene: TRBJ2-3; V gene: TRBV6-4; CDR3 DNA: TGTGCCAGCAGTGACTCAGCGGGAGGCCCCACAGATACGCAGTATTTT; CDR3 protein: CASSDSAGGPTDTQYF
D gene: TRBD1; clone size: NA; J gene: TRBJ1-6; V gene: TRBV5-1; CDR3 DNA: TGCGCCAGCAGCCTGGGACAGGGTAATTCACCCCTCCACTTT; CDR3 protein: CASSLGQGNSPLHF
D gene: NA; clone size: once; J gene: TRBJ1-1; V gene: TRBV11-2; CDR3 DNA: TGTGCCAGCTGCCAAGCCACTGAAGCTTTCTTT; CDR3 protein: CASCQATEAFF
D gene: NA; clone size: NA; J gene: TRBJ1-1; V gene: TRBV6-2/TRBV6-3; CDR3 DNA: TGTGCCAGCAGCTCAGGGTTTGAAGCTTTCTTT; CDR3 protein: CASSSGFEAFF